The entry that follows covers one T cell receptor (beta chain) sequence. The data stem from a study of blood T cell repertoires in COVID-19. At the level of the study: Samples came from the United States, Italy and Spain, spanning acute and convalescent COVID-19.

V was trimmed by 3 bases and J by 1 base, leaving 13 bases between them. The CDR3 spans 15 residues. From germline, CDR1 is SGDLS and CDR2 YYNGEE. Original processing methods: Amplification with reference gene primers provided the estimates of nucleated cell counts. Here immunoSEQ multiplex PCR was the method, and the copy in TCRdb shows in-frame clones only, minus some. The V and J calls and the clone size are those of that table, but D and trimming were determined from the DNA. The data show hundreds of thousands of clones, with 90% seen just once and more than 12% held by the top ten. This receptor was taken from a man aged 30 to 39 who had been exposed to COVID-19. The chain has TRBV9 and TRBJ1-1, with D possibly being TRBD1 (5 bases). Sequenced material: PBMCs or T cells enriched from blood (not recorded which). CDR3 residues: CASSAAADRNTEAFF. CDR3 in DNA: TGTGCCAGCAGCGCGGCAGCAGACAGGAACACTGAAGCTTTCTTT.